This TCR beta chain was captured in a study of blood T cells in healthy people across ages. The second PCR ran roughly 6 to 11 cycles with a sample-barcoded 5' primer and J-beta primers. MiXCR, run by TCRdb on the 5' RACE reads, gives a single entry per CDR3 protein. The data show 600,000 or so distinct CDR3 sequences, around a fifth seen once. Concerning this clonotype: Its antigen is unidentified.

Study findings and constraints: Donor CMV status, an unknown factor, possibly confounded changes in expanded clonotypes.

In germline, CDR1 is PRHDT, CDR2 FYEKMQ (reference sequence). The CDR3 sequence is 13 residues long. The chain links TRBV13 to TRBJ2-5; perhaps TRBD1 as D (6 bases). The J call may be in error: the DNA end matches TRBJ2-7 better. This receptor was obtained from a man between 65 and 79 years old in good health. The specimen was blood. The CDR3 sequence: CASSFTGPYEQYF. CDR3 coding DNA: TGTGCCAGCAGCTTTACAGGGCCTTACGAGCAGTACTTC.